The 21 T cell receptor beta chains listed next were all sequenced from one sample in a study of PD-1 blockade in classical Hodgkin lymphoma. Time point: cycle 4 day 1 (C4D1), after 6 weeks of nivolumab. All patients relapsed after autologous stem cell transplantation, and brentuximab vedotin exposure varied. The repertoire was sequenced with immunoSEQ multiplex PCR; TCRdb's copy has only in-frame clones and lacks some. The sample holds 50,000 to 65,000 clones, about 90% seen once. Sequenced here: peripheral blood mononuclear cells (PBMCs), sampled before the fourth cycle of nivolumab. Receptors originate from a human donor with classical Hodgkin lymphoma.

This chain links TRBV7-8 with TRBJ2-3; D not resolved. V was cut by 1 base and J by 8 bases, with 10 bases left in between. Germline assignment: CDR1 SGHVS and CDR2 FQNEAQ. CDR3 length: 13 amino acids. The CDR3, as DNA: TGTGCCAGCAGCTTAGGTCAAACCTTTACGCAGTATTTT. Amino acids: CASSLGQTFTQYF.

The gene calls are TRBV7-9 and TRBJ2-1; TRBD2 matches 12 bases. The CDR3 loop spans 16 amino acids. Trimming took 5 bases from V and 9 from J; bases not matched to a gene: 11. CDR1 and CDR2 (germline): SEHNR, FQNEAQ (reference sequence). CDR3 nucleotide sequence: TGTGCCAGCAGCCCTCTAACTAGCGGGGGGCCCAGTGAGCAGTTCTTC. This encodes CASSPLTSGGPSEQFF.

V is TRBV5-4 and J is TRBJ1-4; D is undetermined. This CDR3 contains 15 residues. Germline V lookup: CDR1 SGHNT, CDR2 YYREEE (reference sequence). V was shortened by 4 bases and J by 8 bases, with 18 bases between the two germline ends. This chain's CDR3 is CASSTGTDFGEKLFF. The DNA of the CDR3 is TGTGCCAGCAGCACGGGAACGGACTTTGGCGAAAAACTGTTTTTT.

This clone was detected once. The gene calls are TRBV5-5 and TRBJ2-2; no reliable D call. Trimming shortened V by 7 bases and J by 6 bases, and 7 bases separated the two germline ends. The CDR3 covers 11 residues. Looked up from germline, CDR1 is SGHKS and CDR2 is YYEKEE (reference sequence). CDR3 sequence (DNA): TGTGCCAGCGTGATCGCCGGGGAGCTGTTTTTT. It yields the protein CASVIAGELFF.

V and J are TRBV7-2 and TRBJ2-3; 8 positions match TRBD2. The CDR3 length is 15 residues. V was pared by 5 bases and J by 0 bases, with 4 bases of the junction left unmatched. Germline V gene data show CDR1 as SGHTA and CDR2 as FQGNSA. The CDR3 coding sequence is TGTGCCAGCAGCGTGGGACTAGTAAGCACAGATACGCAGTATTTT. It translates to CASSVGLVSTDTQYF.

The genes are TRBV7-9 and TRBJ2-1; weak D call: TRBD2 (6 bases). V lost 5 bases to trimming and J lost 4 bases, with 15 bases between them. CDR3 length equals 15 residues. From germline, CDR1 is SEHNR and CDR2 FQNEAQ (reference sequence). The CDR3 sequence is CASSPPVGGYNEQFF. In DNA, the CDR3 is TGTGCCAGCAGCCCCCCGGTTGGGGGGTACAATGAGCAGTTCTTC.

The gene calls are TRBV7-9 and TRBJ2-7; D possibly uses TRBD1 or TRBD2 (5 bases each). Trimming removed 1 base from V and 11 bases from J, with 18 bases in between. CDR3 length: 14 amino acids. In germline, CDR1 is SEHNR, CDR2 FQNEAQ (reference sequence). The CDR3 region is CASSLESRDRAKYF. The CDR3 DNA reads as TGTGCCAGCAGCTTAGAATCGAGGGACCGAGCAAAGTACTTC. The complete variable domain, with remaining parts taken from reference TRBV7-9 and TRBJ2-7, reads DTGVSQNPRHKITKRGQNVTFRCDPISEHNRLYWYRQTLGQGPEFLTYFQNEAQLEKSRLLSDRFSAERPKGSFSTLEIQRTEQGDSAMYLCASSLESRDRAKYFGPGTRLTVT.

The rearrangement joins TRBV30 to TRBJ1-1, with no clear D. The CDR3 extends over 15 amino acids. Germline CDR1 GTSNPN, CDR2 SVGIG (reference sequence). The ends were cut back, 0 bases at V and 2 bases at J, with 13 bases in the middle. The CDR3 DNA reads TGTGCCTGGAGTGTACTCCCCCTGGCAAACACTGAAGCTTTCTTT. Its protein product is CAWSVLPLANTEAFF.

The rearrangement links TRBV7-9 to TRBJ1-1; no reliable D call. Trimming took off 1 base at V and 10 bases at J, with 13 bases between the two ends. CDR3 length equals 13 residues. Germline V lookup: CDR1 SEHNR, CDR2 FQNEAQ (reference sequence). The CDR3 sequence is CASSLEGDTGAFF. The CDR3 bases are TGTGCCAGCAGCTTAGAGGGAGATACGGGAGCTTTCTTT. The full variable domain, rest sourced from reference TRBV7-9 and TRBJ1-1, is DTGVSQNPRHKITKRGQNVTFRCDPISEHNRLYWYRQTLGQGPEFLTYFQNEAQLEKSRLLSDRFSAERPKGSFSTLEIQRTEQGDSAMYLCASSLEGDTGAFFGQGTRLTVV.

The V gene is TRBV6-1, the J gene TRBJ1-2, with D possibly TRBD1 on 5 matching bases. Germline CDR1 reads MNHNS; CDR2 reads SASEGT. The V end was cut by 0 bases, the J end by 5 bases, with 16 bases between. There are 16 residues in the CDR3. The CDR3 spells CASSEALQGHRYGYTF. The CDR3, as DNA: TGTGCCAGCAGTGAAGCGCTTCAAGGACACAGATATGGCTACACCTTC.

The chain carries TRBV7-3 and TRBJ2-1; D is possibly TRBD2 (7 bases). Trimming shortened V by 5 bases and J by 0 bases, and 14 bases separated the two germline ends. The germline V gene has CDR1 SGHTA and CDR2 FQGTGA. This CDR3 contains 16 residues. Here the CDR3 reads CASSGGADSSYNEQFF. CDR3 coding DNA: TGTGCCAGCAGCGGGGGGGCGGACAGCTCCTACAATGAGCAGTTCTTC.

V is TRBV18 and J is TRBJ2-5; TRBD1 matches at 8 bases. Per the germline V gene, CDR1 is KGHSH and CDR2 is LQKENI. V lost 2 bases, J lost 4 bases, and 6 bases stayed unmatched. The CDR3 sequence is 15 residues long. CDR3 protein: CASSPDMGQAETQYF. DNA for the CDR3: TGTGCCAGCTCACCAGATATGGGACAGGCAGAGACCCAGTACTTC.

V usage is TRBV14 and J usage is TRBJ1-2, with D perhaps TRBD1 (5 bases). Looked up from germline, CDR1 is SGHDN and CDR2 is FVKESK. Trimming left V 2 bases short and J 6 bases short, with 13 bases between. This CDR3 spans 14 amino acids. This CDR3 reads CASSQQGFPHGYTF. CDR3 DNA sequence: TGTGCCAGCAGCCAACAGGGTTTCCCGCATGGCTACACCTTC.

The chain uses TRBV10-3 and TRBJ2-1, with 13 bases lining up with TRBD2. This CDR3 has 15 amino acids. V shed 3 bases and J 7 bases; nucleotides not matched to a gene: 3. Germline CDR1 is ENHRY and CDR2 is SYGVKD. Written as DNA, the CDR3 is TGTGCCATCAGTGAAGCGGGACTAGCGGGGAATGAGCAGTTCTTC. Translation gives CAISEAGLAGNEQFF.

The chain recombines TRBV7-9 with TRBJ1-1, with no clear D. This CDR3 is built from 14 residues. Looked up from germline, CDR1 is SEHNR and CDR2 is FQNEAQ (reference sequence). Trimming pared 0 bases from V and 6 bases from J, leaving 11 bases between. CDR3 sequence reads: CASSLARGRAEAFF. The CDR3 DNA reads as TGTGCCAGCAGCTTAGCCCGTGGGAGGGCTGAAGCTTTCTTT.

The chain is built from TRBV13 and TRBJ2-4; TRBD1 matches at 7 bases. CDR3 length equals 17 residues. The V segment lost 0 bases and the J segment 1 base; nucleotides outside the gene matches: 6. Germline assignment: CDR1 PRHDT and CDR2 FYEKMQ (reference sequence). DNA for the CDR3: TGTGCCAGCAGCTTAGGATACAGGGGTTGGGCCAAAAACATTCAGTACTTC. Its translation: CASSLGYRGWAKNIQYF.

The chain joins TRBV10-1 to TRBJ2-7; a possible D gene is TRBD1 (5 bases). Trimming stripped 8 bases from V and 6 bases from J, with 11 bases between. Germline V gene data show CDR1 as WNHNN and CDR2 as SYGVQD (reference sequence). This CDR3 region has 11 residues. This CDR3 reads CASQRGFEQYF. The CDR3 DNA reads as TGCGCCAGCCAAAGGGGATTCGAGCAGTACTTC.

This rearrangement joins TRBV6-1 to TRBJ2-5, with TRBD2 matching 11 bases. Unmatched junction bases numbered 0, after V lost 6 bases and J lost 3 bases. The CDR3 is 13 amino acids. Germline-derived CDR1 and CDR2 are MNHNS and SASEGT. CDR3 in DNA: TGTGCCAGCAGACTAGCGGGGGAAGAGACCCAGTACTTC. Its protein product is CASRLAGEETQYF.

The V call is TRBV30, the J call TRBJ2-7; tentative D call: TRBD2 (5 bases). Germline-derived CDR1 and CDR2 are GTSNPN and SVGIG (reference sequence). Trimming cost V 3 bases and J 2 bases, with 8 bases left between them. The length of the CDR3 is 12 residues. The chain's CDR3 is CAWSEGTYEQYF. The CDR3 DNA is TGTGCCTGGAGCGAGGGAACCTACGAGCAGTACTTC. The full variable domain, its missing parts supplied by reference TRBV30 and TRBJ2-7, is SQTIHQWPATLVQPVGSPLSLECTVEGTSNPNLYWYRQAAGRGLQLLFYSVGIGQISSEVPQNLSASRPQDRQFILSSKKLLLSDSGFYLCAWSEGTYEQYFGPGTRLTVT.

The rearrangement uses TRBV11-2 and TRBJ2-5, with 7 bases that match TRBD2. Unmatched junction bases numbered 12, after V lost 7 bases and J lost 10 bases. Germline CDR1 is SGHAT and CDR2 is FQNNGV. The CDR3 has 13 residues. In DNA, the CDR3 is TGTGCCAGCACCTCACCGTCGGGGGGAGGCCAGTACTTC. Residues: CASTSPSGGGQYF.

The V and J genes are TRBV6-5 and TRBJ2-1, with 12 bases aligning to TRBD2. The trim removed 6 bases at V and 7 bases at J, leaving 1 base unmatched. From germline, CDR1 is MNHEY and CDR2 SVGAGI. The CDR3 sequence is 13 residues long. CDR3 sequence: CASRLAGGNEQFF. CDR3 sequence (DNA): TGTGCCAGCAGACTAGCGGGGGGAAATGAGCAGTTCTTC.